Below are 22 T cell receptor beta chains sequenced from a single sample in a study of shared clonotypes between healthy human individuals. This table comes from immunoSEQ multiplex PCR, and its TCRdb copy is limited to in-frame clones, with some not included. The repertoire holds roughly 2 million clones, with nearly 97% as singletons. Sample: naive CD4+ T cells sorted from blood. Noted subset: CD45RA+ positively selected. The receptor set was obtained from a man aged 18 to 30 in good health.

Details on this clone: Other DNA sequences in the same sample also yield this CDR3. The chain combines TRBV30 with TRBJ1-1; D is perhaps TRBD1 (5 bases). CDR1 and CDR2 from the germline V gene are GTSNPN and SVGIG (reference sequence). This CDR3 has 16 amino acids. The ends were cut back, 2 bases at V and 4 bases at J, with 20 bases in the middle. The CDR3 DNA reads as TGTGCCTGGAGTCCATCTAATCCTGGAGGGACCACTGAAGCTTTCTTT. This encodes CAWSPSNPGGTTEAFF.

This sequence joins TRBV10-1 and TRBJ2-6; unclear D gene. Germline V lookup: CDR1 WNHNN, CDR2 SYGVQD (reference sequence). V lost 3 bases to trimming and J lost 5 bases, with 2 bases between them. The CDR3 is made up of 12 amino acids. The CDR3 reads CASSDRANVLTF. CDR3 coding DNA: TGCGCCAGCAGTGACAGGGCCAACGTCCTGACTTTC.

The rearrangement links TRBV7-2 to TRBJ1-3; no reliable D call. Germline V gene lookup returns CDR1 SGHTA and CDR2 FQGNSA. This CDR3 contains 15 residues. The V and J ends lost 2 bases and 3 bases respectively, with 11 bases between them. The CDR3 region has the DNA TGTGCCAGCAGCTTATTTTTGGGCAGTGGAAACACCATATATTTT. Its protein is CASSLFLGSGNTIYF.

The CDR3 nucleotides read TGCAGCGTGGGCCTCGGGACTAGGGATTCACCCCTCCACTTT. It yields the protein CSVGLGTRDSPLHF. The rearrangement uses TRBV29-1 and TRBJ1-6, with D tentatively TRBD1 (5 bases). V lost 6 bases, J lost 8 bases, and 17 bases lay in between. Germline V gives CDR1 SQVTM, CDR2 ANQGSEA. The CDR3 runs 14 residues.

The V and J genes are TRBV9 and TRBJ2-7; 8 positions agree with TRBD2. The germline CDR1 and CDR2 sequences are SGDLS and YYNGEE. Losses at the gene ends were 0 bases for V and 4 bases for J; bases not matched to a gene: 6. The CDR3 sequence is 15 residues long. As DNA, the CDR3 is TGTGCCAGCAGCGTAGGGGCGGGAGGTGGGTACGAGCAGTACTTC. This translates into CASSVGAGGGYEQYF. The whole variable domain, filled in from reference TRBV9 and TRBJ2-7, reads DSGVTQTPKHLITATGQRVTLRCSPRSGDLSVYWYQQSLDQGLQFLIQYYNGEERAKGNILERFSAQQFPDLHSELNLSSLELGDSALYFCASSVGAGGGYEQYFGPGTRLTVT.

The CDR3 region is CASSLVGGPTDEQYF. The CDR3 nucleotides read TGCGCCAGCAGCTTGGTGGGGGGGCCCACGGACGAGCAGTACTTC. The genes are TRBV5-1 and TRBJ2-7; possibly TRBD2 for D (7 bases). V was clipped by 0 bases and J by 5 bases, with 15 bases between them. Germline CDR1 is SGHRS and CDR2 is YFSETQ. The CDR3 is 15 amino acids.

V usage is TRBV6-6 and J usage is TRBJ2-7, with D unresolved. Germline CDR1 MNHNY, CDR2 SVGAGI (reference sequence). The length of the CDR3 is 13 residues. Trimming cost V 2 bases and J 2 bases, with 7 bases left between them. CDR3 bases: TGTGCCAGCAGTTACCTCCGGACCTACGAGCAGTACTTC. Translation gives CASSYLRTYEQYF.

The J gene is TRBJ1-2, the V gene TRBV28; D is unresolved. Trimming shortened V by 5 bases and J by 0 bases, and 10 bases separated the two germline ends. CDR3 length equals 14 residues. Germline loops: CDR1 MDHEN, CDR2 SYDVKM. CDR3: CASSTLKANYGYTF. The CDR3 DNA follows: TGTGCCAGCAGTACCCTCAAAGCTAACTATGGCTACACCTTC.

The chain is built from TRBV19 and TRBJ1-5, with 10 bases matching TRBD1. This CDR3 region has 20 residues. From germline, CDR1 is LNHDA and CDR2 SQIVND (reference sequence). The junction had 19 bases not matched to a gene; V was cut back by 8 bases and J by 0 bases. CDR3 sequence (DNA): TGTGCCAGTCGGGACAGGGGCCTTGCTACCTCAAGCTATAGCAATCAGCCCCAGCATTTT. Its translation: CASRDRGLATSSYSNQPQHF.

For this clone: The identical CDR3 is also encoded by other nucleotide sequences in the sample. This sequence joins TRBV5-1 and TRBJ1-4, with D unclear. The CDR3 contains 13 residues. Germline-derived CDR1 and CDR2 are SGHRS and YFSETQ. Trimming shortened V by 4 bases and J by 7 bases, and 11 bases separated the two germline ends. In nucleotides, the CDR3 is TGCGCCAGCAGCCGAGGGATGGGTGAAAAACTGTTTTTT. This encodes CASSRGMGEKLFF.

In this sample, this clone turned up once. J is TRBJ2-2 and V is TRBV5-1; 8 bases agree with TRBD1. The length of the CDR3 is 14 residues. Germline trimming cut 5 bases from V and 5 bases from J; bases unmatched to any gene: 5. CDR1 and CDR2 from the germline V gene are SGHRS and YFSETQ. The CDR3 here is CASRGQGGTGELFF. As DNA, the CDR3 is TGCGCCAGCAGAGGACAGGGTGGGACCGGGGAGCTGTTTTTT.

The V and J genes are TRBV5-1 and TRBJ2-5; possible D gene TRBD2, 5 bases. The CDR3 sequence is 17 residues long. Trimming took off 0 bases at V and 5 bases at J, with 20 bases between the two ends. Looked up from germline, CDR1 is SGHRS and CDR2 is YFSETQ. The CDR3 bases are TGCGCCAGCAGCTTGGACGAATCCCCCGGGATCGGGGAGACCCAGTACTTC. It specifies CASSLDESPGIGETQYF.

The chain carries TRBV2 and TRBJ2-7; the D gene is possibly TRBD2 (5 bases). Trimming took off 5 bases at V and 3 bases at J, with 11 bases between the two ends. CDR3 length: 13 amino acids. The germline V gene encodes CDR1 SNHLY and CDR2 FYNNEI. The chain's CDR3 is CASSRGEGYEQYF. DNA for the CDR3: TGTGCCAGCAGTAGAGGTGAGGGCTACGAGCAGTACTTC. Full variable domain (rest looked up from reference TRBV2 and TRBJ2-7): EPEVTQTPSHQVTQMGQEVILRCVPISNHLYFYWYRQILGQKVEFLVSFYNNEISEKSEIFDDQFSVERPDGSNFTLKIRSTKLEDSAMYFCASSRGEGYEQYFGPGTRLTVT.

The chain combines TRBV13 with TRBJ2-1, with 9 bases fitting TRBD2. Unmatched junction bases numbered 7, after V lost 5 bases and J lost 2 bases. Germline loops: CDR1 PRHDT, CDR2 FYEKMQ (reference sequence). The CDR3 covers 16 residues. CDR3 DNA sequence: TGTGCCAGCAGCCTGAGGACTAGCGCCACCTACAATGAGCAGTTCTTC. It yields the protein CASSLRTSATYNEQFF.

The rearrangement joins TRBV5-8 to TRBJ2-2; D is unresolved. Germline V gene sequence: CDR1 SGHTS, CDR2 YDEGEE. The CDR3 has 15 residues. The V and J ends lost 9 bases and 3 bases respectively, with 18 bases between them. The CDR3 protein is CATLGGQAYTGELFF. The CDR3 DNA is TGTGCCACTCTGGGTGGTCAAGCCTACACCGGGGAGCTGTTTTTT.

The J gene is TRBJ1-1, the V gene TRBV10-3; 8 bases are shared with TRBD1. Trimming removed 6 bases from V and 4 bases from J; junction bases left unmatched: 10. Germline CDR1 reads ENHRY; CDR2 reads SYGVKD. The CDR3 runs to 15 residues. The CDR3 is CAIRPLDRVATEAFF. The CDR3 nucleotides read TGTGCCATCAGGCCACTGGACAGGGTGGCCACTGAAGCTTTCTTT.

The V gene is TRBV7-9, the J gene TRBJ2-3; either TRBD1 or TRBD2 may supply D (5 bases each). Trimming stripped 0 bases from V and 8 bases from J, with 15 bases between. The CDR3 totals 15 residues. The germline CDR1 and CDR2 sequences are SEHNR and FQNEAQ (reference sequence). The CDR3 region has the DNA TGTGCCAGCAGCTTAGCCCGGGACCGCGGCGGTACGCAGTATTTT. Residues: CASSLARDRGGTQYF.

The chain has TRBV5-1 and TRBJ2-7; 7 bases are shared with TRBD1. The V gene's germline CDR1 is SGHRS and CDR2 YFSETQ. The CDR3 covers 14 residues. Germline trimming cut 0 bases from V and 6 bases from J; bases unmatched to any gene: 6. CDR3 in amino acids: CASSLAGTAAEQYF. The CDR3 region has the DNA TGCGCCAGCAGCTTGGCCGGGACAGCCGCCGAGCAGTACTTC.

The chain links TRBV4-1 to TRBJ2-1; 10 positions match TRBD2. Germline values: CDR1 MGHRA, CDR2 YSYEKL. The CDR3 extends over 16 amino acids. With V trimmed by 1 base and J by 6 bases, 6 bases remained unmatched. This CDR3 reads CASSQGQLAGRNEQFF. The DNA for the CDR3 is TGCGCCAGCAGCCAAGGACAACTAGCGGGGCGCAATGAGCAGTTCTTC.

Concerning this clone itself: In the same sample, other DNA sequences code for this CDR3. This chain joins TRBV6-5 and TRBJ1-2, with TRBD1 as a possible D gene (6 bases). CDR1 is MNHEY, CDR2 SVGAGI, per germline. V lost 0 bases and J 4 bases, leaving 12 bases between the germline ends. The CDR3 length is 15 residues. CDR3 coding DNA: TGTGCCAGCAGTTACTCGACACAGGGCGGCTATGGCTACACCTTC. It translates to CASSYSTQGGYGYTF.

V is TRBV11-2 and J is TRBJ2-7; D is unresolved. CDR1 and CDR2 from the germline V gene are SGHAT and FQNNGV. CDR3 length equals 13 residues. V lost 0 bases to trimming and J lost 8 bases, with 11 bases between them. The CDR3 spells CASSLDSILKQYF. CDR3 coding DNA: TGTGCCAGCAGCTTAGATTCGATCCTCAAGCAGTACTTC.

This clone was counted once. V usage is TRBV29-1 and J usage is TRBJ1-4; D remains ambiguous. Germline V gene lookup returns CDR1 SQVTM and CDR2 ANQGSEA. The V end was cut by 4 bases, the J end by 3 bases, with 12 bases between. This CDR3 has 14 amino acids. The CDR3 spells CSVGEAPANEKLFF. The CDR3 DNA reads as TGCAGCGTTGGGGAGGCTCCAGCTAATGAAAAACTGTTTTTT.